Listed below are T cell receptor beta chains from one sample, sequenced in a study of blood T cells in healthy people across ages. TCRdb re-derived calls from the 5' RACE reads in MiXCR, one entry per CDR3 protein. The table includes 1,500,000 or so distinct CDR3 sequences, approximately 59% detected once. The sequenced sample consisted of blood. The receptor set was obtained from a man in his late teens or twenties in good health. Each CDR3 is given with its conserved first and last residue. D genes are given only for firm matches. Part of the rows lack a size; the others show once, few, many or a class for expanded clones.

CDR3aa: CASSRLLAGGPDEQFF; CDR3nt: TGTGCCAGCAGTCGACTGCTAGCGGGGGGGCCGGATGAGCAGTTCTTC; j_gene: TRBJ2-1; abundance: -; v_gene: TRBV27; d_gene: TRBD2; len: 16
CDR3aa: CASSSHRGLNYGYTF; CDR3nt: TGTGCCAGCAGCTCCCACAGGGGGCTTAACTATGGCTACACCTTC; j_gene: TRBJ1-2; abundance: -; v_gene: TRBV3-1; d_gene: TRBD1; len: 15
CDR3aa: CASSQGTPDRGHGEQYF; CDR3nt: TGTGCCAGCAGCCAAGGCACCCCAGACAGGGGGCATGGCGAGCAGTACTTC; j_gene: TRBJ2-7; abundance: once; v_gene: TRBV3-1; d_gene: TRBD1; len: 17
CDR3aa: CSVRLRQKNTEAFF; CDR3nt: TGCAGCGTTAGACTAAGACAGAAGAACACTGAAGCTTTCTTT; j_gene: TRBJ1-1; abundance: -; v_gene: TRBV29-1; d_gene: -; len: 14
CDR3aa: CSARFGVDLFTDTQYF; CDR3nt: TGCAGTGCTCGTTTTGGGGTGGACCTATTCACAGATACGCAGTATTTT; j_gene: TRBJ2-3; abundance: -; v_gene: TRBV20-1; d_gene: -; len: 16
CDR3aa: CASSDRQGNLNIQYF; CDR3nt: TGTGCCAGCAGTGATAGGCAGGGAAATCTAAACATTCAGTACTTC; j_gene: TRBJ2-4; abundance: -; v_gene: TRBV2; d_gene: -; len: 15
CDR3aa: CASSRTGLARFDEQFF; CDR3nt: TGTGCCAGCAGCCGGACGGGACTAGCTCGCTTCGATGAGCAGTTCTTC; j_gene: TRBJ2-1; abundance: once; v_gene: TRBV11-2; d_gene: TRBD2; len: 16
CDR3aa: CATWTGKNTEAFF; CDR3nt: TGTGCCACATGGACAGGGAAGAACACTGAAGCTTTCTTT; j_gene: TRBJ1-1; abundance: once; v_gene: TRBV21-1; d_gene: -; len: 13
CDR3aa: CASSQVLAGGTLWYQETQYF; CDR3nt: TGCGCCAGCAGCCAAGTCCTTGCAGGGGGCACTCTATGGTACCAAGAGACCCAGTACTTC; j_gene: TRBJ2-5; abundance: -; v_gene: TRBV4-1; d_gene: TRBD1; len: 20
CDR3aa: CASSGAGTGGYEQFF; CDR3nt: TGTGCCAGCAGCGGTGCCGGGACAGGGGGCTATGAGCAGTTCTTC; j_gene: TRBJ2-1; abundance: -; v_gene: TRBV7-2; d_gene: TRBD1; len: 15
CDR3aa: CASGSDRHEQYF; CDR3nt: TGCGCCAGCGGATCGGACCGCCACGAGCAGTACTTC; j_gene: TRBJ2-7; abundance: few; v_gene: TRBV4-1; d_gene: -; len: 12
CDR3aa: CASIDGSSYNSPLHF; CDR3nt: TGTGCCAGCATAGACGGTAGCTCCTATAATTCACCCCTCCACTTT; j_gene: TRBJ1-6; abundance: -; v_gene: TRBV3-1; d_gene: -; len: 15
CDR3aa: CASSGGYGGYTF; CDR3nt: TGTGCCAGCAGTGGGGGGTACGGGGGCTACACCTTC; j_gene: TRBJ1-2; abundance: -; v_gene: TRBV2; d_gene: -; len: 12
CDR3aa: CTSGRIGDTQYF; CDR3nt: TGTACCAGCGGACGTATTGGAGATACGCAGTATTTT; j_gene: TRBJ2-3; abundance: -; v_gene: TRBV27; d_gene: -; len: 12
CDR3aa: CASSRPPYNEQFF; CDR3nt: TGTGCCAGCAGCAGGCCCCCCTACAATGAGCAGTTCTTC; j_gene: TRBJ2-1; abundance: -; v_gene: TRBV11-2; d_gene: -; len: 13
CDR3aa: CSAPRAGDYNEQFF; CDR3nt: TGCAGTGCCCCCAGGGCGGGGGACTACAATGAGCAGTTCTTC; j_gene: TRBJ2-1; abundance: -; v_gene: TRBV20-1; d_gene: TRBD2; len: 14
CDR3aa: CASSQPGLAAHNEQFF; CDR3nt: TGTGCCAGCAGCCAACCGGGACTAGCGGCTCACAATGAGCAGTTCTTC; j_gene: TRBJ2-1; abundance: -; v_gene: TRBV4-2; d_gene: TRBD2; len: 16
CDR3aa: CASRLSGQGVETQYF; CDR3nt: TGTGCCAGCAGACTTTCGGGACAGGGGGTGGAGACCCAGTACTTC; j_gene: TRBJ2-5; abundance: once; v_gene: TRBV7-9; d_gene: TRBD1; len: 15
CDR3aa: CAISVSGQPTEFTF; CDR3nt: TGTGCCATCAGTGTTTCGGGGCAGCCCACTGAATTCACCTTC; j_gene: TRBJ1-2; abundance: -; v_gene: TRBV10-3; d_gene: -; len: 14
CDR3aa: CASSQGTSGGNEQFF; CDR3nt: TGCGCCAGCAGCCAAGGGACTAGCGGGGGCAATGAGCAGTTCTTC; j_gene: TRBJ2-1; abundance: -; v_gene: TRBV4-1; d_gene: TRBD2; len: 15
CDR3aa: CASSLGGAGGYTF; CDR3nt: TGTGCCAGCAGTTTAGGAGGGGCTGGTGGCTACACCTTC; j_gene: TRBJ1-2; abundance: few; v_gene: TRBV12-3/TRBV12-4; d_gene: -; len: 13
CDR3aa: CASSPPGRMPHEKLFF; CDR3nt: TGTGCCAGCAGCCCCCCGGGACGGATGCCCCACGAAAAACTGTTTTTT; j_gene: TRBJ1-4; abundance: -; v_gene: TRBV7-9; d_gene: -; len: 16
CDR3aa: CASTQSGATNEKLFF; CDR3nt: TGTGCCAGCACCCAAAGTGGGGCGACTAATGAAAAACTGTTTTTT; j_gene: TRBJ1-4; abundance: -; v_gene: TRBV12-3/TRBV12-4; d_gene: -; len: 15
CDR3aa: CASRGSGNTEAFF; CDR3nt: TGTGCCAGCAGGGGTAGCGGCAACACTGAAGCTTTCTTT; j_gene: TRBJ1-1; abundance: -; v_gene: TRBV7-8; d_gene: -; len: 13
CDR3aa: CSAENRGAQETQYF; CDR3nt: TGCAGTGCCGAAAACCGGGGGGCCCAAGAGACCCAGTACTTC; j_gene: TRBJ2-5; abundance: few; v_gene: TRBV20-1; d_gene: -; len: 14
CDR3aa: CSVEDPGTEDETQYF; CDR3nt: TGCAGCGTTGAAGATCCAGGGACAGAAGATGAGACCCAGTACTTC; j_gene: TRBJ2-5; abundance: -; v_gene: TRBV29-1; d_gene: TRBD1; len: 15
CDR3aa: CASSPSSPEETQYF; CDR3nt: TGCGCCAGCAGCCCAAGCAGTCCTGAAGAGACCCAGTACTTC; j_gene: TRBJ2-5; abundance: few; v_gene: TRBV5-1; d_gene: -; len: 14
CDR3aa: CASIPGREVNTEAFF; CDR3nt: TGTGCCAGCATCCCGGGACGTGAAGTAAACACTGAAGCTTTCTTT; j_gene: TRBJ1-1; abundance: -; v_gene: TRBV6-4; d_gene: -; len: 15
CDR3aa: CASRRRQGATSYEQFF; CDR3nt: TGTGCAAGTCGCCGAAGACAGGGGGCCACGTCCTACGAGCAGTTCTTC; j_gene: TRBJ2-1; abundance: -; v_gene: TRBV12-2; d_gene: -; len: 16
CDR3aa: CASSLDRHSGNTIYF; CDR3nt: TGTGCCAGCAGCTTAGACCGGCATAGCGGAAACACCATATATTTT; j_gene: TRBJ1-3; abundance: -; v_gene: TRBV7-9; d_gene: -; len: 15
CDR3aa: CASSLRSMETQYF; CDR3nt: TGTGCCAGCAGTTTAAGAAGTATGGAGACCCAGTACTTC; j_gene: TRBJ2-5; abundance: -; v_gene: TRBV7-2; d_gene: -; len: 13
CDR3aa: CASSAGRPNQPQHF; CDR3nt: TGTGCCAGCTCCGCGGGCAGACCCAATCAGCCCCAGCATTTT; j_gene: TRBJ1-5; abundance: once; v_gene: TRBV18; d_gene: -; len: 14
CDR3aa: CASSVEVTGRYYGYTF; CDR3nt: TGTGCCAGCAGCGTAGAGGTGACAGGGAGATACTATGGCTACACCTTC; j_gene: TRBJ1-2; abundance: few; v_gene: TRBV9; d_gene: TRBD1; len: 16
CDR3aa: CASSYDGLSTDTQYF; CDR3nt: TGTGCCAGCAGTTACGACGGACTTTCCACAGATACGCAGTATTTT; j_gene: TRBJ2-3; abundance: -; v_gene: TRBV6-2/TRBV6-3; d_gene: -; len: 15
CDR3aa: CASSFTTGDLNTEAFF; CDR3nt: TGCGCCAGCAGCTTCACGACAGGGGATCTAAACACTGAAGCTTTCTTT; j_gene: TRBJ1-1; abundance: -; v_gene: TRBV5-1; d_gene: TRBD1; len: 16
CDR3aa: CASSAGTSGRANEQFF; CDR3nt: TGCGCCAGCAGCGCCGGGACTAGCGGGAGGGCCAATGAGCAGTTCTTC; j_gene: TRBJ2-1; abundance: -; v_gene: TRBV5-1; d_gene: TRBD2; len: 16
CDR3aa: CSAREEQGYRSGANVLTF; CDR3nt: TGCAGTGCTAGAGAGGAACAGGGGTACCGCTCTGGGGCCAACGTCCTGACTTTC; j_gene: TRBJ2-6; abundance: -; v_gene: TRBV20-1; d_gene: TRBD1; len: 18